This entry features one T cell receptor beta chain sequence. As yet, its antigen is unknown. The J segment lost 5 bases and the V segment lost 4 bases, leaving 8 bases of the junction unmatched. The germline V gene encodes CDR1 SGHDT and CDR2 YYEEEE. The CDR3 runs 15 residues. The repertoire was sequenced with immunoSEQ multiplex PCR; TCRdb's copy has only in-frame clones and lacks some. The sample records more than 150,000 clones, about nine tenths being singletons. The data originate from a study of T cell responses to AZD1222 COVID-19 vaccine. General study results and limits: Spike-specific TCR breadth and depth grew following two AZD1222 doses. The donor cohort was predominantly white British with a female majority, and clonal diversity may have been underestimated. With dominance at 160-218 and 743-854, vaccine-associated CD4 TCRs spanned spike.

Specimen: peripheral blood, collected on day 0 of MenACWY control vaccination. This TCR was recovered from an adult in good health. This chain links TRBV5-6 with TRBJ2-5; 10 bases map to TRBD1. Written as DNA, the CDR3 is TGTGCCAGCAGCCCCTTCGGGACAGGGGTGGAGACCCAGTACTTC. It encodes CASSPFGTGVETQYF.